The 14 T cell receptor beta chains presented below share a single source sample, sequenced in a study of neurological immune-mediated disorders. TCRdb called the 5' RACE reads again in MiXCR, with one record for every CDR3 protein. The table lists approximately 20,000 distinct CDR3 sequences, around 2.5% of them singletons. Specimen: PBMCs. Every receptor here comes from a woman between 18 and 30 years old with multiple sclerosis.

This clonotype came up many times. This chain connects TRBV12-3 or TRBV12-4 to TRBJ2-3; D is possibly TRBD1 or TRBD2 (5 bases each). The CDR3 consists of 15 residues. The germline V and J ends were trimmed by 6 bases and 3 bases, with 16 bases remaining between them. The CDR3 loop is CASSKGRPRTDTQYF. The CDR3 DNA follows: TGTGCCAGCAGCAAGGGACGGCCCAGGACAGATACGCAGTATTTT.

This clonotype was observed at least ten times. V gene TRBV27 combines with J gene TRBJ2-7, with TRBD2 matching over 9 bases. J was trimmed by 0 bases and V by 5 bases; bases with no gene match: 11. Germline loops: CDR1 MNHEY, CDR2 SMNVEV (reference sequence). This CDR3 contains 17 residues. CDR3 sequence reads: CASSPVRLAASSYEQYF. The CDR3 DNA sequence: TGTGCCAGCAGTCCAGTACGACTAGCGGCGAGCTCCTACGAGCAGTACTTC.

In this sample, this clonotype turned up many times. J is TRBJ1-2 and V is TRBV27; D unresolved. This CDR3 region has 13 residues. V was pared by 2 bases and J by 4 bases, with 8 bases between. Germline-derived CDR1 and CDR2 are MNHEY and SMNVEV (reference sequence). The CDR3 spells CASSLGGLYGYTF. CDR3 DNA: TGTGCCAGCAGTTTAGGTGGCCTCTATGGCTACACCTTC.

Of note for this clonotype: One junction end disagrees with the germline gene, perhaps due to a read error. The V gene is TRBV2, the J gene TRBJ1-5; no reliable D call. Germline CDR1 and CDR2: SNHLY and FYNNEI. The CDR3 consists of 12 residues. The CDR3 region is CASSVQHQPQNF. The CDR3 DNA follows: TGTGCCAGCAGTGTCCAGCATCAGCCCCAGAATTTT.

Comments on this clonotype: The CDR3 ends on some other residue instead of the conserved phenylalanine or tryptophan, so this is likely a read error. The CDR3 loop is CASSLAPRIVTKETQYV. CDR3 DNA sequence: TGTGCCAGCAGCTTAGCCCCCCGTATAGTCACGAAAGAGACCCAGTACGTC. The rearrangement links TRBV7-8 to TRBJ2-5, with unresolved D. The germline gives CDR1 SGHVS, CDR2 FQNEAQ. V was clipped by 0 bases and J by 3 bases, with 17 bases between them. The CDR3 is made up of 17 amino acids.

The table lists this clonotype with many counts. V is TRBV3-1 and J is TRBJ1-2; D remains unclear. V shed 8 bases and J shed 6 bases, with 13 bases lying between them. The CDR3 has 12 amino acids. CDR1 is LGHDT, CDR2 YNNKEL, per germline (reference sequence). The CDR3 bases are TGTGCCAGCGGTCGTTACACGGATGGCTACACCTTC. This gives the protein CASGRYTDGYTF.

This clonotype was counted ten times or more. The V and J genes are TRBV21-1 and TRBJ1-5. TRBV21-1 is listed as a pseudogene. The CDR3 totals 14 residues. CDR3 residues: CASSKATRCQPQHF. DNA for the CDR3: TGTGCCAGCAGCAAAGCGACCCGATGTCAGCCCCAGCATTTT.

There are many counts of this clonotype. The rearrangement links TRBV12-3 or TRBV12-4 to TRBJ2-2; D unclear. V was clipped by 4 bases and J by 6 bases, with 12 bases between them. This CDR3 is built from 14 residues. The CDR3 region has the DNA TGTGCCAGCAGTTCAGTTGGGCGGCCCGGGGAGCTGTTTTTT. Protein sequence: CASSSVGRPGELFF.

This clonotype is medium-sized (0.01 to 0.1%) in the sample. This chain connects TRBV7-9 to TRBJ2-1; unclear D gene. V was pared by 10 bases and J by 0 bases, with 13 bases between. The CDR3 loop spans 14 amino acids. Germline V gene lookup returns CDR1 SEHNR and CDR2 FQNEAQ (reference sequence). The CDR3 region is CATTADLSYNEQFF. The CDR3 nucleotides are TGTGCCACGACCGCGGACCTCTCCTACAATGAGCAGTTCTTC. The variable domain in full, with the rest retrieved from reference TRBV7-9 and TRBJ2-1, is DTGVSQNPRHKITKRGQNVTFRCDPISEHNRLYWYRQTLGQGPEFLTYFQNEAQLEKSRLLSDRFSAERPKGSFSTLEIQRTEQGDSAMYLCATTADLSYNEQFFGPGTRLTVL.

This clonotype has ten or more counts. This CDR3 is CASSPDRPTYEQYF. The CDR3 nucleotides read TGTGCCAGCAGCCCGGACAGGCCTACCTACGAGCAGTACTTC. The chain links TRBV25-1 to TRBJ2-7, with TRBD1 matching 7 bases. This CDR3 is 14 amino acids long. J lost 2 bases, V lost 6 bases, and 7 bases had no gene match. Per germline, CDR1 MGHDK and CDR2 SYGVNS.

With respect to this clonotype: No conserved phenylalanine or tryptophan is present at the end of the CDR3, so a read error is the likely explanation. The rearrangement uses TRBV11-2 and TRBJ1-2; 7 bases are a match to TRBD1. CDR3 length: 14 residues. Germline V gene lookup returns CDR1 SGHAT and CDR2 FQNNGV. Trimming cost V 4 bases and J 3 bases; bases outside gene matches: 5. CDR3 in DNA: TGTGCCAGCAGCTACACCACAGGGGACTATGGCTACACCAAC. Encoded protein: CASSYTTGDYGYTN.

This clonotype showed up many times. The gene calls are TRBV6-5 and TRBJ2-7; D gene uncertain. The germline V gene has CDR1 MNHEY and CDR2 SVGAGI. There are 14 residues in the CDR3. V lost 4 bases to trimming and J lost 0 bases, with 10 bases between them. CDR3 region: CASSLAWTSYEQYF. The CDR3 coding sequence is TGTGCCAGCAGTTTAGCTTGGACCTCCTACGAGCAGTACTTC.

The table lists this clonotype with many counts. V and J are TRBV19 and TRBJ1-5; D not certain. The CDR3 covers 14 residues. V was trimmed by 3 bases and J by 4 bases, leaving 10 bases between them. Germline-derived CDR1 and CDR2 are LNHDA and SQIVND (reference sequence). CDR3 amino acids: CASSMSPANQPQHF. DNA for the CDR3: TGTGCCAGTAGTATGTCGCCAGCTAATCAGCCCCAGCATTTT.

The chain combines TRBV3-1 with TRBJ1-1, with D unclear. Germline CDR1 and CDR2: LGHDT and YNNKEL (reference sequence). V lost 5 bases and J 7 bases, leaving 14 bases between the germline ends. The CDR3 covers 13 residues. CDR3 loop: CASSYGLNGEAFF. DNA of the CDR3: TGTGCCAGCAGCTACGGGCTCAACGGTGAAGCTTTCTTT.